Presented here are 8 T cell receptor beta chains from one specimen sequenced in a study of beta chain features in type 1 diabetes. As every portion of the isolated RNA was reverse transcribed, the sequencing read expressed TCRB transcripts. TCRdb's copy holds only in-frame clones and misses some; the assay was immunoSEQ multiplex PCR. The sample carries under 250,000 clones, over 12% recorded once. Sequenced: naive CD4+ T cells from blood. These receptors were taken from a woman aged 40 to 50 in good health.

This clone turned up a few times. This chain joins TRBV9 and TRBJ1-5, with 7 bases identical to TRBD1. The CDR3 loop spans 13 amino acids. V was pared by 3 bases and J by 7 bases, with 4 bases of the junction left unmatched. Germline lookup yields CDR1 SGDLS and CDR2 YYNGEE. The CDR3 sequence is CASSGQGDQPQHF. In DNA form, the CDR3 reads TGTGCCAGCAGCGGACAGGGAGACCAGCCCCAGCATTTT.

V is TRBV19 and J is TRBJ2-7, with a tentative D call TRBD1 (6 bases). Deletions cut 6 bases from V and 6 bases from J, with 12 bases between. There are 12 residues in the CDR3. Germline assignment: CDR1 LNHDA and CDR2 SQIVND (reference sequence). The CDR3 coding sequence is TGTGCCAGTAGCAGAGGGGGTGGCGAGCAGTACTTC. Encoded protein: CASSRGGGEQYF.

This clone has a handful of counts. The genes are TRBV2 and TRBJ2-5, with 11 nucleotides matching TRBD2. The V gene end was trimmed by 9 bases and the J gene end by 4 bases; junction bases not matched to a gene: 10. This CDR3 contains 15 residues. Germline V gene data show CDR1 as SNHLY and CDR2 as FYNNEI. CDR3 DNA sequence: TGTGCCAGTGGCGAACTAGCGGGGGTCACAGAGACCCAGTACTTC. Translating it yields CASGELAGVTETQYF.

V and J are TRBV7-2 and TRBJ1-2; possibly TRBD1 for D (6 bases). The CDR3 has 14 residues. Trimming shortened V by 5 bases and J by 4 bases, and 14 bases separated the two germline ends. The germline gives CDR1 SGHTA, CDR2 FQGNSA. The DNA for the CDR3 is TGTGCCAGCAGCCTAACACAGGGCGGCTATGGCTACACCTTC. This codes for CASSLTQGGYGYTF.

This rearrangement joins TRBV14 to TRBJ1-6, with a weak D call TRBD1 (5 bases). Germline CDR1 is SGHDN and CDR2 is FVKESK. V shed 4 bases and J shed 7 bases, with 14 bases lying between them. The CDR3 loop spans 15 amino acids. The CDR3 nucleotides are TGTGCCAGCAGCCTTATGGGACGGGGGAATTCACCCCTCCACTTT. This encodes CASSLMGRGNSPLHF.

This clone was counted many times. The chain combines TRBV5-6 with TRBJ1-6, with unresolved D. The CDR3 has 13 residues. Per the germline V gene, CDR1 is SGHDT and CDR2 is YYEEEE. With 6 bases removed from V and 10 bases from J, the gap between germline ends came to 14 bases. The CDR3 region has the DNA TGTGCCAGCACTGAAGTGGAGGGATCACCCCTCCACTTT. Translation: CASTEVEGSPLHF. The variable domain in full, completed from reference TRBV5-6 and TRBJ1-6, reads DAGVTQSPTHLIKTRGQQVTLRCSPKSGHDTVSWYQQALGQGPQFIFQYYEEEERQRGNFPDRFSGHQFPNYSSELNVNALLLGDSALYLCASTEVEGSPLHFGNGTRLTVT.

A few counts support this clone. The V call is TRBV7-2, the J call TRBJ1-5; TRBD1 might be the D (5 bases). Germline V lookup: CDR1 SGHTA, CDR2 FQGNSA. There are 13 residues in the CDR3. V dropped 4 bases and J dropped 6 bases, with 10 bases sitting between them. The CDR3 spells CASSSQVSQPQHF. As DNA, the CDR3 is TGTGCCAGCAGCTCACAGGTTTCTCAGCCCCAGCATTTT.

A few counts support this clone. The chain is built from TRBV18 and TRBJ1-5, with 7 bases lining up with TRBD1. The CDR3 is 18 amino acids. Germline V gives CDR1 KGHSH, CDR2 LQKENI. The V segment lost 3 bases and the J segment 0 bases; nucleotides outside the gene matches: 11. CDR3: CASSPTLNRGPSNQPQHF. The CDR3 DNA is TGTGCCAGCTCACCTACTCTCAACAGGGGCCCTAGCAATCAGCCCCAGCATTTT.